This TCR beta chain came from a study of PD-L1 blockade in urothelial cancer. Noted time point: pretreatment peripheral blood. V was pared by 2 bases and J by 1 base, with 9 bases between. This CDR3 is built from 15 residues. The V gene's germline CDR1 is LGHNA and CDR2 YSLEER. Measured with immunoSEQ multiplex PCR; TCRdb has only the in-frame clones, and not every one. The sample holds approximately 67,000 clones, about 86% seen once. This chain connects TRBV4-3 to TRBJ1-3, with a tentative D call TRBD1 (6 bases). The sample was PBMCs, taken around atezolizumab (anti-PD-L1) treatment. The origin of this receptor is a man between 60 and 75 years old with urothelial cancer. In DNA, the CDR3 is TGCGCCAGCAGCCAATACACAGGGTCTGGAAACACCATATATTTT. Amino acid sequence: CASSQYTGSGNTIYF.